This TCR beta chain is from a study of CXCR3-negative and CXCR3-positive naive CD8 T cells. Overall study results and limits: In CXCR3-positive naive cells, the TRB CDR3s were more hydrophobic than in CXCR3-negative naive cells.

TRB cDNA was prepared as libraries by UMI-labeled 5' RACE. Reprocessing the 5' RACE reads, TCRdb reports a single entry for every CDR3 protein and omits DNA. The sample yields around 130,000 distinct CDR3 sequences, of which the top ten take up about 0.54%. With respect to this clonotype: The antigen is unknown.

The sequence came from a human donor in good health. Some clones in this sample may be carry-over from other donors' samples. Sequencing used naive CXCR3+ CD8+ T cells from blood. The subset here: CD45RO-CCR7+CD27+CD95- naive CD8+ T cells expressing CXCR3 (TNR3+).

The CDR3 spells CASSVQGSVHTEAFF. The rearrangement links TRBV3-1 to TRBJ1-1; lacking DNA, the TRBD1 call made by TCRdb goes unchecked. Germline V gene data show CDR1 as LGHDT and CDR2 as YNNKEL (reference sequence). The CDR3 loop spans 15 amino acids.